This T cell receptor beta chain was obtained from a study of T cells in Graves' hyperthyroidism and ophthalmopathy. TCR beta CDR3 regions were amplified from RNA transcripts. During a first-round RT-PCR of the TCR CDR3, the HTBI primer set was used. TCRdb itself ran the multiplex PCR reads through MiXCR, one entry per CDR3 protein. The data contain roughly 600,000 distinct CDR3 sequences, roughly 15% of them singletons. This clonotype was picked up many times. The V end lost 3 bases, the J end lost 5 bases, and 8 bases lay between the germline ends. Germline loops: CDR1 DFQATT, CDR2 SNEGSKA (reference sequence). This CDR3 is 12 amino acids long.

This receptor was taken from a woman aged 45 to 65 with Graves' ophthalmopathy. The sequenced material came from blood. The chain uses TRBV20-1 and TRBJ2-1; D is unresolved. CDR3: CSASMGNNEQFF. As DNA, the CDR3 is TGCAGTGCTAGTATGGGGAACAATGAGCAGTTCTTC.